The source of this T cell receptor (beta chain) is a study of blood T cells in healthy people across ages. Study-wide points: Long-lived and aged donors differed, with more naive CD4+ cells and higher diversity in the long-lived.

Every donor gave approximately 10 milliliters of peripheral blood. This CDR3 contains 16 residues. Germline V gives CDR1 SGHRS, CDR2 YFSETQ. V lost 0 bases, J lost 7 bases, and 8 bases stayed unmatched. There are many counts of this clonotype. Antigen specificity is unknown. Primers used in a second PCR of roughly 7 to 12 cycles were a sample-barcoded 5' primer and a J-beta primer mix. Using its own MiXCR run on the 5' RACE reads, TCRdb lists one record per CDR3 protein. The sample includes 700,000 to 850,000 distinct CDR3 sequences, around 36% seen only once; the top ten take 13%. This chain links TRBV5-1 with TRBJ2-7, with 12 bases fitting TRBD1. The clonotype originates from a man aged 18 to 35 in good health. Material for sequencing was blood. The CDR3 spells CASSLDGTGGAGEQYF. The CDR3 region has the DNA TGCGCCAGCAGCTTGGACGGGACAGGGGGCGCGGGGGAGCAGTACTTC.